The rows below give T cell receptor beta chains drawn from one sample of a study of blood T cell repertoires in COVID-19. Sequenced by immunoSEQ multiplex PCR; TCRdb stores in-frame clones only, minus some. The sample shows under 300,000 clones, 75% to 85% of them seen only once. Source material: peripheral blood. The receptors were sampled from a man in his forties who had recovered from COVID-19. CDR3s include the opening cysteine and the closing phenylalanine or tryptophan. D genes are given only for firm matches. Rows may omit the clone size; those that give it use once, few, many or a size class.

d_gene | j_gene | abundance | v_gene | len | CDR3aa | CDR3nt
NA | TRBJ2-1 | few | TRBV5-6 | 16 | CASSLLDGSSYNEQFF | TGTGCCAGCAGCTTATTGGACGGGAGCTCCTACAATGAGCAGTTCTTC
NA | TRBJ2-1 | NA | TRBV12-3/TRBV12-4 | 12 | CASRKTYNEQFF | TGTGCCAGCAGAAAAACTTACAATGAGCAGTTCTTC
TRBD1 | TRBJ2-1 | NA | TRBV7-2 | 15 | CASRPDRVSYNEQFF | TGTGCCAGCAGACCAGACAGGGTCTCCTACAATGAGCAGTTCTTC
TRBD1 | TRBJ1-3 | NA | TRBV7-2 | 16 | CASSSQGAARGNTIYF | TGTGCCAGCAGCTCCCAGGGGGCAGCGCGTGGAAACACCATATATTTT
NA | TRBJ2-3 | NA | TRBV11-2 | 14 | CASSLGLTMPQQYF | TGTGCCAGCAGCTTAGGGCTGACAATGCCACAGCAGTATTTT
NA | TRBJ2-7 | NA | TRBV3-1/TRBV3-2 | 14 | CASSPSPSSDEQYF | TGTGCCAGCAGCCCATCTCCGTCCTCAGACGAGCAGTACTTC
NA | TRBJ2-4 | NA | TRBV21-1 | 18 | CASSKPGPRELAKNIQYF | TGTGCCAGCAGCAAACCGGGCCCCAGGGAACTAGCCAAAAACATTCAGTACTTC
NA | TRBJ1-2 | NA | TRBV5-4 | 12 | CASSFQGLGYTF | TGTGCCAGCAGCTTTCAGGGGTTGGGCTACACCTTC
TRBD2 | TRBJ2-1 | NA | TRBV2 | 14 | CAIWTSGGAGEQFF | TGTGCCATTTGGACTAGCGGGGGGGCAGGTGAGCAGTTCTTC
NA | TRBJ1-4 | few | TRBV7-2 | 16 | CASSLSVGGNAEKLFF | TGTGCCAGCAGTCTAAGCGTCGGGGGGAATGCCGAAAAACTGTTTTTT
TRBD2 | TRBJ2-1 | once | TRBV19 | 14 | CASRLTSRGNEQFF | TGTGCCAGTAGACTGACTAGCCGGGGAAATGAGCAGTTCTTC
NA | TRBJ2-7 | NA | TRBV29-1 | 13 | CSVVDGQTYEQYF | TGCAGCGTTGTTGACGGACAGACCTACGAGCAGTACTTC
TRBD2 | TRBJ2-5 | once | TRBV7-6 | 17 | CASSFFPNAAGGETQYF | TGTGCCAGCAGCTTCTTTCCGAACGCTGCGGGAGGGGAGACCCAGTACTTC
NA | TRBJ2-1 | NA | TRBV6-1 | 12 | CASSDWALLQFF | TGTGCCAGCAGTGATTGGGCCTTACTCCAGTTCTTC
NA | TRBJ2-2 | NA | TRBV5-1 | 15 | CASSLGDQNTGELFF | TGCGCCAGCAGCTTGGGAGATCAGAACACCGGGGAGCTGTTTTTT
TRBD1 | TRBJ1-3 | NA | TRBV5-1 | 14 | CASSTGDSGNTIYF | TGCGCCAGCAGCACTGGGGACAGTGGAAACACCATATATTTT
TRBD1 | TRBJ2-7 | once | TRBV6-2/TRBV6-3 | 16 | CASSLPTGGLAYEQYF | TGTGCCAGCAGCCTCCCCACAGGGGGACTCGCCTACGAGCAGTACTTC
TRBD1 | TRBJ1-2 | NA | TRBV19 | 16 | CASSIDTTGGNYGYTF | TGTGCCAGTAGTATAGATACGACAGGGGGAAACTATGGCTACACCTTC
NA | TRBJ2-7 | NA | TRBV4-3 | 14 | CASSQESASYEQYF | TGCGCCAGCAGCCAAGAAAGCGCGTCCTACGAGCAGTACTTC
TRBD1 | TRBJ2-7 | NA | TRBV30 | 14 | CAWGGDRVSYEQYF | TGTGCCTGGGGTGGGGACAGGGTCTCCTACGAGCAGTACTTC
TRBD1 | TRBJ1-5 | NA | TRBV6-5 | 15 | CASSMTGGSNQPQHF | TGTGCCAGCAGCATGACAGGGGGCAGCAATCAGCCCCAGCATTTT
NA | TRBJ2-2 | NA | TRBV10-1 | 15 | CASSRNRERTGELFF | TGCGCCAGCAGCAGAAACAGGGAAAGAACCGGGGAGCTGTTTTTT
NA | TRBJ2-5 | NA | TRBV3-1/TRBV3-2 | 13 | CASSQDSQETQYF | TGTGCCAGCAGCCAAGACAGCCAAGAGACCCAGTACTTC
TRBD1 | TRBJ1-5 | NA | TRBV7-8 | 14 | CASSQTTGAQPQHF | TGTGCCAGCAGCCAAACTACAGGGGCTCAGCCCCAGCATTTT
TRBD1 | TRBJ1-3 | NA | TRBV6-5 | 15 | CASSYSTGQGDTIYF | TGTGCCAGCAGTTACTCGACCGGGCAGGGGGACACCATATATTTT
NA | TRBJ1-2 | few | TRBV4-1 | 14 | CASSQPTGFYGYTF | TGCGCCAGCAGCCAACCCACAGGGTTTTATGGCTACACCTTC